This record concerns one T cell receptor (beta chain) sequence. The V and J ends lost 6 bases and 9 bases, in that order; junction bases with no gene match: 10. Germline CDR1 MNHEY, CDR2 SVGEGT. The CDR3 is 14 amino acids. Original methodology: Quantification of nucleated cells was approximated via reference gene primer amplification. Produced via immunoSEQ multiplex PCR; TCRdb's table is partial and in-frame only. That table gives V, J and clone size, and the DNA gave D and trimming. The sample contains some 87,000 clones, 81% of which appear only once. This sample is part of a study of blood T cell repertoires in COVID-19. Study overall: Specimens from acute and convalescent COVID-19 originated in the United States, Italy and Spain. In each case, the material was cDNA or gDNA derived from T cells, B-cell-depleted T cells, or PBMCs.

Sequenced sample: peripheral blood. The TCR originated in a man at least 80 years old with active or convalescent COVID-19. The V gene is TRBV6-2 or TRBV6-3, the J gene TRBJ2-1, with 8 bases that match TRBD1. The CDR3 sequence is CASSPGGSRREQFF. The CDR3 DNA follows: TGTGCCAGCAGCCCAGGGGGCAGTCGGCGTGAGCAGTTCTTC.